This TCR beta chain was captured by sequencing in a study of OX40 agonist ivuxolimab in advanced cancers. Overall study: Enrollees could have had prior anti-PD-1, anti-PD-L1 or anti-CTLA-4 therapy, which 35% to 40% had received.

The CDR3 consists of 15 residues. The junction had 6 bases not matched to a gene; V was cut back by 7 bases and J by 1 base. Germline assignment: CDR1 PRHDT and CDR2 FYEKMQ (reference sequence). Autoimmune disease history or systemic immunosuppression meant exclusion. As to this clone: Its antigen remains unidentified.

Overall study results and limits: CD8+ T cells showed, on average, more clonal expansion than CD4+ cells.

Using immunoSEQ multiplex PCR, the repertoire was profiled, and TCRdb retains in-frame clones only, with some absent. The sample shows roughly 75,000 clones, 70% to 90% of them seen only once. The TCR was taken from an adult with an advanced solid tumor such as melanoma, head and neck, liver or kidney cancer. The genes are TRBV13 and TRBJ2-7, with 11 nucleotides matching TRBD2. The sample consisted of CD4+ or CD8+ T cells sorted from blood, taken in a trial of the OX40 agonist ivuxolimab. The CDR3, as DNA: TGTGCCAGCACCCCCGGACTAGCGGGTTCCTACGAGCAGTACTTC. This sequence encodes CASTPGLAGSYEQYF.